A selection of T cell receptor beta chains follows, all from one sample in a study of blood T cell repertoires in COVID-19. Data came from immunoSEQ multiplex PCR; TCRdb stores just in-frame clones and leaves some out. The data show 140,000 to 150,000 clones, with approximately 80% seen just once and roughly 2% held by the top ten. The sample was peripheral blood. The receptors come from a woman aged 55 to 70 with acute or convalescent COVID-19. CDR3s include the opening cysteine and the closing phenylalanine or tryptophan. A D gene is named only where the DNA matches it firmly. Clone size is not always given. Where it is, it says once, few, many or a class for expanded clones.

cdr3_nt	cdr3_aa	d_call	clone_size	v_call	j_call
TGTGCCAGCACCCCGACGGGCTATGGCTACACCTTC	CASTPTGYGYTF	NA	NA	TRBV6-5	TRBJ1-2
TGTGCCAGCAGCTTGGAACGGGTATCCTACGAGCAGTACTTC	CASSLERVSYEQYF	NA	NA	TRBV5-4	TRBJ2-7
TGTGCCAGCAGCCCCGATTCTTGGGGGAGGGACAATGAGCAGTTCTTC	CASSPDSWGRDNEQFF	TRBD2	NA	TRBV28	TRBJ2-1
TGTGCCAGCATTCATCGGGGTGAGCAGTTCTTC	CASIHRGEQFF	NA	NA	TRBV27	TRBJ2-1
TGCGCCAGCAGTGTGGTGGGAGCCGAGTACAATGAGCAGTTCTTC	CASSVVGAEYNEQFF	NA	NA	TRBV5-1	TRBJ2-1
TGTGCCAGCAGTTTAGGGACAGACCTTATAGAGACCCAGTACTTC	CASSLGTDLIETQYF	TRBD1	few	TRBV27	TRBJ2-5
TGTGCCAGCTCACCACCCAAGAGCTCCTACAATGAGCAGTTCTTC	CASSPPKSSYNEQFF	NA	once	TRBV18	TRBJ2-1
TGTGCCAGCAGTGAACGCTCCGACTTCGGGGGAGGAAGGACCCAGTACTTC	CASSERSDFGGGRTQYF	NA	NA	TRBV2	TRBJ2-5
TGTGCCAGCCGCAGGGACAGAAGTGTAGCCAAAAACATTCAGTACTTC	CASRRDRSVAKNIQYF	TRBD1	NA	TRBV27	TRBJ2-4
TGTGCCAGCAGCTCGAGGACAGGGAACGTCTACGAGCAGTACTTC	CASSSRTGNVYEQYF	TRBD1	NA	TRBV7-8	TRBJ2-7
TGTGCCAGCAAGGGGGAGAACTACGAGCAGTACTTC	CASKGENYEQYF	NA	few	TRBV27	TRBJ2-7
TGTGCCAGTAGTATCGGCCAGGGCCACTATGGCTACACCTTC	CASSIGQGHYGYTF	NA	NA	TRBV19	TRBJ1-2
TGTGCCAGCAGCTTAGGCTTCGGGACACCGGGAGGGGAGACCCAGTACTTC	CASSLGFGTPGGETQYF	TRBD2	NA	TRBV7-9	TRBJ2-5
TGTGCCATCAGTGCCGGCCCAGGGGGCAAAAACATTCAGTACTTC	CAISAGPGGKNIQYF	TRBD1	NA	TRBV10-3	TRBJ2-4
TGTGCCAGCAGTGAGCGGTGGGATACGCAGTATTTT	CASSERWDTQYF	NA	NA	TRBV6-1	TRBJ2-3
TGTGCCAGCAGTACTCTAGCGGGACGCCCCTACGAGCAGTACTTC	CASSTLAGRPYEQYF	TRBD2	NA	TRBV6-5	TRBJ2-7
TGCGCCAGCAGCCTTAGCGGGGGGAACTACGAGCAGTACTTC	CASSLSGGNYEQYF	TRBD2	few	TRBV10-2	TRBJ2-7
TGTGCCACCAGCAGTTCCATGGAGACCCAGTACTTC	CATSSSMETQYF	NA	NA	TRBV15	TRBJ2-5
TGTGCCAGCAGCTTATCAACCGGGACAGTAGACGAGCAGTACTTC	CASSLSTGTVDEQYF	TRBD1	NA	TRBV7-9	TRBJ2-7
TGTGCCAGCAGTTTAGGACTCTCTGGGGCCAACGTCCTGACTTTC	CASSLGLSGANVLTF	NA	once	TRBV28	TRBJ2-6
TGCGCCAGCCGGGGGGCCTACGAGCAGTACTTC	CASRGAYEQYF	TRBD2	NA	TRBV4-1	TRBJ2-7
TGCGCCAGCAGCTTGAATGAAGGGAGCTCCTACGAGCAGTACTTC	CASSLNEGSSYEQYF	NA	NA	TRBV5-1	TRBJ2-7
TGTGCCAGCAAAACTAGTAGAACTCATACAGATACGCAGTATTTT	CASKTSRTHTDTQYF	NA	few	TRBV28	TRBJ2-3
TGTGCCAGTAGTATAGACGTTTCGGAGCAGTTCTTC	CASSIDVSEQFF	NA	few	TRBV19	TRBJ2-1
TGTGCCAGCAGCTTAGAGAGAGGCGGGGAGACCCAGTACTTC	CASSLERGGETQYF	NA	NA	TRBV7-9	TRBJ2-5
TGTGCCAGCAGCCCCCTAGGCAGGGGTCCTGAAGCTTTCTTT	CASSPLGRGPEAFF	NA	NA	TRBV12-1	TRBJ1-1
TGTGCCAGCAGTGAAGCGCTCAGGCCCCTGGGAGGAGAGCAGTTCTTC	CASSEALRPLGGEQFF	NA	NA	TRBV6-1	TRBJ2-1
TGCGCCAGCAGTTATGGACTAGCGAGGGAGACCCAGTACTTC	CASSYGLARETQYF	TRBD2	few	TRBV5-1	TRBJ2-5
TGTGCCAGCAGTTCGGGGAAGCTTGAAGCTTTCTTT	CASSSGKLEAFF	NA	NA	TRBV12-3/TRBV12-4	TRBJ1-1
TGTGCCAGCAGCCAAGAATCAGGGTATTCCGATGGCTACACCTTC	CASSQESGYSDGYTF	NA	NA	TRBV14	TRBJ1-2
TGTGCCAGCAGTTACGGGCTAGCGGACCTCACAGATACGCAGTATTTT	CASSYGLADLTDTQYF	TRBD2	NA	TRBV6-5	TRBJ2-3
TGTGCCAGCAGTTCAGTAGCGGGAGAGGGTGAGACCCAGTACTTC	CASSSVAGEGETQYF	TRBD2	NA	TRBV2	TRBJ2-5
TGTGCCAGCAGCCAGAGACAGGGGCTGACTATGAACACTGAAGCTTTCTTT	CASSQRQGLTMNTEAFF	TRBD1	NA	TRBV4-2	TRBJ1-1
TGCGCCAGCAGGCCTCGGTCCAGGGCACTTCAGAACACTGAAGCTTTCTTT	CASRPRSRALQNTEAFF	NA	NA	TRBV5-1	TRBJ1-1
TGTGCCATCACGACAGGAGGCCGACCTGTCGCGAACACCGGGGAGCTGTTTTTT	CAITTGGRPVANTGELFF	NA	NA	TRBV10-3	TRBJ2-2
TGTGCCAGCAGCGTAGCAAGCGGGAGGGCCGTCGGGGAGCTGTTTTTT	CASSVASGRAVGELFF	TRBD2	NA	TRBV9	TRBJ2-2
TGTGCCTGGAGTGGGACAGGGATGTCACAGTATACGCAGTATTTT	CAWSGTGMSQYTQYF	TRBD1	NA	TRBV30	TRBJ2-3
TGTGCCAGCAGCCCCACCGGCACAGCGGTTAATTCACCCCTCCACTTT	CASSPTGTAVNSPLHF	NA	NA	TRBV5-4	TRBJ1-6
TGTGCCAGCAGCTCTGCGGCGTCTACTGGCGAGCAGTACTTC	CASSSAASTGEQYF	NA	NA	TRBV5-4	TRBJ2-7
TGTGCCTGGAGTGAAGGGATAGGGGATCAGCCCCAGCATTTT	CAWSEGIGDQPQHF	NA	many	TRBV30	TRBJ1-5
TGTGCCAGCAGCCAAGAATTTCAGGGGACCTACGAGCAGTACTTC	CASSQEFQGTYEQYF	NA	NA	TRBV4-2	TRBJ2-7
TGTGCCAGCAGTGAACTTGCCTACGAGCAGTACTTC	CASSELAYEQYF	NA	NA	TRBV6-1	TRBJ2-7
TGCGCCAGCAGCCGAGCGACAGGGCTGAACACTGAAGCTTTCTTT	CASSRATGLNTEAFF	TRBD1	NA	TRBV5-1	TRBJ1-1
TGTGCCAGCAGTAACCCCGGGACAGGGGCAACGTACGAGCAGTACTTC	CASSNPGTGATYEQYF	TRBD1	NA	TRBV6-2/TRBV6-3	TRBJ2-7
TGTGCCAGCACCGGACTAGCGCTATTCACCGGGGAGCTGTTTTTT	CASTGLALFTGELFF	TRBD2	NA	TRBV7-9	TRBJ2-2
TGTGCCAGCAGCTTAGGCAGGGGCAACACTGAAGCTTTCTTT	CASSLGRGNTEAFF	NA	NA	TRBV7-8	TRBJ1-1
TGTGCCAGCAGCCCCGGGACAGCATTTTACAATGAGCAGTTCTTC	CASSPGTAFYNEQFF	TRBD1	NA	TRBV6-5	TRBJ2-1
TGTGCCAGTAGTATTGCACAGGGGAACACTGAAGCTTTCTTT	CASSIAQGNTEAFF	NA	NA	TRBV19	TRBJ1-1
TGTGCCATCAGTAGGCAGCTACTAGCGGGAGTTGTGAATGAGCAGTTCTTC	CAISRQLLAGVVNEQFF	TRBD2	NA	TRBV10-3	TRBJ2-1
TGTGCCAGCAGTTCGTTGGGGGGCTCCTATAATTCACCCCTCCACTTT	CASSSLGGSYNSPLHF	NA	NA	TRBV27	TRBJ1-6
TGTGCCAGCAGTTTCGGAGTCGGCTCACCCCTCCACTTT	CASSFGVGSPLHF	NA	NA	TRBV6-5	TRBJ1-6
TGTGCCAGCAGCCACCCCCCGGTCGCAGGGTATGTGGACAATGAGCAGTTCTTC	CASSHPPVAGYVDNEQFF	NA	NA	TRBV28	TRBJ2-1
TGTGCCAGCAGAACGACAGGGGGCACCTATGGCTACACCTTC	CASRTTGGTYGYTF	TRBD1	NA	TRBV6-5	TRBJ1-2
TGTGCCAGCAGCCAGGGGGGCAGCCGACGCTCTGGAAACACCATATATTTT	CASSQGGSRRSGNTIYF	TRBD1	NA	TRBV7-7	TRBJ1-3
TGTGCCAGTAGTGGCCTAGGGGCTGAAGCTTTCTTT	CASSGLGAEAFF	NA	NA	TRBV19	TRBJ1-1
TGCGCCAGCAGCCCCCCACAGGGACATACGCAGTATTTT	CASSPPQGHTQYF	NA	NA	TRBV5-1	TRBJ2-3
TGCAGCGTCGAGCTTGCGGATGAGCAGTTCTTC	CSVELADEQFF	NA	few	TRBV29-1	TRBJ2-1
TGTGCCAGCAGTTCCCTCCGCGACAGGGGGCGCCGGGTTACCGGGGAGCTGTTTTTT	CASSSLRDRGRRVTGELFF	TRBD1	NA	TRBV27	TRBJ2-2
TGTGCCAGCAGATGGGCCACTGAAGCTTTCTTT	CASRWATEAFF	NA	NA	TRBV7-2	TRBJ1-1
TGTGCCAGCTCACCCGAGGGCCGATATACGCAGTATTTT	CASSPEGRYTQYF	NA	NA	TRBV18	TRBJ2-3